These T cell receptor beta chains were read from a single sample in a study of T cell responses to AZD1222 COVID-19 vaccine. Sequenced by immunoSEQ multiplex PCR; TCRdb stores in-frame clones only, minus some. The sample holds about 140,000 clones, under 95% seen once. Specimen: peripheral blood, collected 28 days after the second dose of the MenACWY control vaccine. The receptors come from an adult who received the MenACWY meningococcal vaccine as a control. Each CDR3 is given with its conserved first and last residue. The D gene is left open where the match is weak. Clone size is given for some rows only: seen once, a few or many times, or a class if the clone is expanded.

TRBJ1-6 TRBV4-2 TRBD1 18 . CASSYRDRESSYNSPLHF TGTGCCAGCAGCTACCGGGACAGGGAAAGCTCCTATAATTCACCCCTCCACTTT
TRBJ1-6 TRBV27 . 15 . CASSPQWVRGSPLHF TGTGCCAGCAGCCCACAGTGGGTTAGGGGTTCACCCCTCCACTTT
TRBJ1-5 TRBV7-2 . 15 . CASSFTGNTNQPQHF TGTGCCAGCAGCTTTACAGGGAATACCAATCAGCCCCAGCATTTT
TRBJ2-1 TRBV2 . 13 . CASRGLVVDEQFF TGTGCCAGCAGGGGGCTGGTTGTAGATGAGCAGTTCTTC
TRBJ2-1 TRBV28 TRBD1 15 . CASSPYRDRGNEQFF TGTGCCAGCAGTCCCTACCGGGACAGGGGTAATGAGCAGTTCTTC
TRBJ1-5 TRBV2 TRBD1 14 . CASSEVDREQPQHF TGTGCCAGCAGTGAAGTGGACAGGGAACAGCCCCAGCATTTT
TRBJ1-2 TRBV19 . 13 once CASTVEGIDGYTF TGTGCCAGTACCGTAGAAGGGATTGACGGCTACACCTTC
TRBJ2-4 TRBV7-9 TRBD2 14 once CASRPGGPVDIQYF TGTGCCAGCAGACCGGGGGGGCCAGTCGACATTCAGTACTTC
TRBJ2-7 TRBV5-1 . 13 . CASSFEGAYEQYF TGCGCCAGCAGCTTTGAAGGGGCCTACGAGCAGTACTTC
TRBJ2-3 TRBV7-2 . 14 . CASHPGVWPDTQYF TGTGCCAGTCATCCGGGTGTCTGGCCAGATACGCAGTATTTT
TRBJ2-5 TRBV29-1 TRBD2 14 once CSVGTSGAVETQYF TGCAGCGTCGGGACTAGCGGGGCTGTGGAGACCCAGTACTTC
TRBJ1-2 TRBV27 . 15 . CASSLLWGPNYGYTF TGTGCCAGCAGTTTATTATGGGGGCCGAACTATGGCTACACCTTC
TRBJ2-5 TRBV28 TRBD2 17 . CASSLGGLALYQETQYF TGTGCCAGCAGTTTAGGGGGACTAGCGCTGTACCAAGAGACCCAGTACTTC
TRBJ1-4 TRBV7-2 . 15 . CASSHSRIANEKLFF TGTGCCAGCAGCCATTCTAGGATTGCAAATGAAAAACTGTTTTTT
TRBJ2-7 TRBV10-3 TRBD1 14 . CATQLGQGADEQYF TGTGCCACCCAATTAGGACAGGGTGCGGACGAGCAGTACTTC
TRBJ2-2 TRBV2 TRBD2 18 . CASSEAHGEGANTGELFF TGTGCCAGCAGTGAAGCGCACGGGGAGGGCGCGAACACCGGGGAGCTGTTTTTT
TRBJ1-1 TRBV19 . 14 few CASTYRDLNTEAFF TGTGCCAGTACCTACCGGGACCTAAACACTGAAGCTTTCTTT
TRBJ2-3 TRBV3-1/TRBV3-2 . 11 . CASSQGDTQYF TGTGCCAGCAGCCAAGGGGATACGCAGTATTTT
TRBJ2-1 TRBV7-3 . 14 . CASSPSASYNEQFF TGTGCCAGCAGCCCCTCGGCAAGCTACAATGAGCAGTTCTTC
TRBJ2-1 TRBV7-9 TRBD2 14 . CASSLGLANNEQFF TGTGCCAGCAGCCTCGGACTAGCCAACAATGAGCAGTTCTTC